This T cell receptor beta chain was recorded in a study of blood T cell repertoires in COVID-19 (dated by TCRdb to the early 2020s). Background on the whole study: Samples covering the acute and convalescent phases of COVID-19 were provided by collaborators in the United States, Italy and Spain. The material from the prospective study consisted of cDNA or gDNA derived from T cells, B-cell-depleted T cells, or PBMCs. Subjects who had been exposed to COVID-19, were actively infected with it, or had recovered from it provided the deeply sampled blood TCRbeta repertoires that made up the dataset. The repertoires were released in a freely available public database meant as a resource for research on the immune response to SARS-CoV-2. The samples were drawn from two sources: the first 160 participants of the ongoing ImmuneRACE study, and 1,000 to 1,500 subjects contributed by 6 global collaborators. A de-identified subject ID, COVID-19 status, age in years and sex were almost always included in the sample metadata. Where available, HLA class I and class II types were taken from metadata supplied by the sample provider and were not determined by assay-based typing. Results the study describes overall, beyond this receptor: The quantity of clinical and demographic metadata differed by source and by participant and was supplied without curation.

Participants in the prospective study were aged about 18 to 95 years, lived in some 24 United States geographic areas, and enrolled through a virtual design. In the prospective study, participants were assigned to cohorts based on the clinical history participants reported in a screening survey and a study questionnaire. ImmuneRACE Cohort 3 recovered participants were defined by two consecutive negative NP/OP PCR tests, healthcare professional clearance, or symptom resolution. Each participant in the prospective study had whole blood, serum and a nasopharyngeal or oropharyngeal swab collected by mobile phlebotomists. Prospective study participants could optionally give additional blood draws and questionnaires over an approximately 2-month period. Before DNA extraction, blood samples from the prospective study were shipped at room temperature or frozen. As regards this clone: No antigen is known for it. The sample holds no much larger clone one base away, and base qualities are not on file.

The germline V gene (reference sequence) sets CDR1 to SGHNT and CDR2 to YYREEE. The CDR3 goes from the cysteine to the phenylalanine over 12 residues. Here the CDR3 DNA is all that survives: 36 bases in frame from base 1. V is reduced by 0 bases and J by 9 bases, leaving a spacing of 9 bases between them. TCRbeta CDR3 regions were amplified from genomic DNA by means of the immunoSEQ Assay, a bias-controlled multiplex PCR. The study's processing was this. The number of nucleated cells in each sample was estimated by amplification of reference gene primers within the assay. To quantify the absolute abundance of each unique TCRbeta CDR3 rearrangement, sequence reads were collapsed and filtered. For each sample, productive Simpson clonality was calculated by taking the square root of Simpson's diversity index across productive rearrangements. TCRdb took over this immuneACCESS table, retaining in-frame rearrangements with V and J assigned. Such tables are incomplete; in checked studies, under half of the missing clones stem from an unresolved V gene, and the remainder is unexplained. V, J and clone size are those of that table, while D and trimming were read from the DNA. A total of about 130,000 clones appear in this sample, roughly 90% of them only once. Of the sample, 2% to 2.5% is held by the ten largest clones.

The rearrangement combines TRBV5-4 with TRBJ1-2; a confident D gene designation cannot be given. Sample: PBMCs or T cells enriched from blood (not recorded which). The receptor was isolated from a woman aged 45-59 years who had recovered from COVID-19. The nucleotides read TGTGCCAGCAGCTTGGCCAGTTTCAGCTACACCTTC. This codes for CASSLASFSYTF.